A single T cell receptor (beta chain) is shown here with its context. This sample stems from a study of technical replicates of blood from a handful of donors. Generated by immunoSEQ multiplex PCR, the TCRdb table keeps only in-frame clones and is missing some. The sample holds tens of thousands of clones, about 90% seen once. V lost 2 bases and J 4 bases, leaving 9 bases between the germline ends. Germline V gene sequence: CDR1 MNHEY, CDR2 SVGAGI. The CDR3 loop spans 15 amino acids. This clonotype was obtained from a human donor in good health. The specimen was T cells isolated from PBMCs. V usage is TRBV6-5 and J usage is TRBJ2-6, with unresolved D. DNA for the CDR3: TGTGCCAGCAGTTACCCCTCCTCGGGGGCCAACGTCCTGACTTTC. This encodes CASSYPSSGANVLTF.